This T cell receptor (beta chain) was identified in a study of blood T cell repertoires in COVID-19. The wider study: In each case, the material was cDNA or gDNA derived from T cells, B-cell-depleted T cells, or PBMCs.

Per the original methods: Amplification with reference gene primers provided the estimates of nucleated cell counts. Sequenced by immunoSEQ multiplex PCR; TCRdb stores in-frame clones only, minus some. V, J and clone size were drawn from that table, and D and trimming were deduced from the DNA. There are over 200,000 clones in the sample; under 90% occur only once, and about 7.8% lies in the top ten. Germline CDR1 MDHEN, CDR2 SYDVKM. There are 14 residues in the CDR3. Trimming cost V 7 bases and J 5 bases; bases outside gene matches: 6. The clonotype was recovered from an elderly woman with COVID-19, enrolled during active disease. Sequences were obtained from peripheral blood. The chain uses TRBV28 and TRBJ2-3; 10 bases fit TRBD1. The CDR3 nucleotides read TGTGCCAGCACCGGACAGGGGGGTTTAGATACGCAGTATTTT. Translating gives CASTGQGGLDTQYF.